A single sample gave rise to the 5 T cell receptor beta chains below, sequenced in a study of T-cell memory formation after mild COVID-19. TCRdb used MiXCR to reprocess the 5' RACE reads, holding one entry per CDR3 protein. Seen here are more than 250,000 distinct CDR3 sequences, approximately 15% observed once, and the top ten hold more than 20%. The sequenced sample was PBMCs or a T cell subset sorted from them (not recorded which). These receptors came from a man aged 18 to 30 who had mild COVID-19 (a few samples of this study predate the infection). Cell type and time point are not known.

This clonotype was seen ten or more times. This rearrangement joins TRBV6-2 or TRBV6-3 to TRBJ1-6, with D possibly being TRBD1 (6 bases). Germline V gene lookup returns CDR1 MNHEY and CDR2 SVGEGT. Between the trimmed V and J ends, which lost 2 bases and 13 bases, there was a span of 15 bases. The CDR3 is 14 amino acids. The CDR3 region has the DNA TGTGCCAGCAGTTACCCTCGGCCAGGGGATCCCCTCCACTTT. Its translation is CASSYPRPGDPLHF.

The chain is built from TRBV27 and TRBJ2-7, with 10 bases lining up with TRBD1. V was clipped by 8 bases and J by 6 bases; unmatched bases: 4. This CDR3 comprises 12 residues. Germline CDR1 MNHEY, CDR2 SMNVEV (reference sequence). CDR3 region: CASGTGVSEQYF. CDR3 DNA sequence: TGTGCCAGCGGGACAGGGGTTAGCGAGCAGTACTTC.

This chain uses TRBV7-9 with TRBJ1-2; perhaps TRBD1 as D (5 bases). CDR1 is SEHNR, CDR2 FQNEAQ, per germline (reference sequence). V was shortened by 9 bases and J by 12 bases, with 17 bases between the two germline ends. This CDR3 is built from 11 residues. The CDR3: CASGTQVGNTF. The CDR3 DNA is TGTGCCAGTGGGACCCAGGTCGGGAACACCTTC.

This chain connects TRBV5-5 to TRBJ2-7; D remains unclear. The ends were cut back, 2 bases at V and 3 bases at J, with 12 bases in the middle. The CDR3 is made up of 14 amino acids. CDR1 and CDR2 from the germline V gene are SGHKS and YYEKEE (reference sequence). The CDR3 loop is CASSFPQQDYEQYV. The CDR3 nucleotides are TGTGCCAGCAGCTTCCCACAGCAAGACTACGAGCAGTACGTC.

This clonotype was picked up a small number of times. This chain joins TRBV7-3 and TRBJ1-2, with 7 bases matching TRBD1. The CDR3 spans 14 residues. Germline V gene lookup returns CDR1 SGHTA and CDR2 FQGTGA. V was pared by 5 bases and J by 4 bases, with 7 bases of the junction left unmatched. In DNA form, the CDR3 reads TGTGCCAGCAGCCCTGAGACAGGGACCTATGGCTACACCTTC. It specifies CASSPETGTYGYTF.